One and the same sample provided the 4 T cell receptor beta chains below, sequenced in a study of cytomegalovirus exposure and HLA in healthy donors. Use of 60 Vbeta and 13 Jbeta primers characterized the PCR. Produced via immunoSEQ multiplex PCR; TCRdb's table is partial and in-frame only. The data hold about 140,000 clones, with roughly two thirds observed a single time. Sequencing was performed on PBMCs. All receptors come from a woman in her 40s in good health and CMV-seronegative.

V is TRBV27 and J is TRBJ1-2; TRBD1 matches at 9 bases. Germline CDR1 and CDR2: MNHEY and SMNVEV (reference sequence). Losses at the gene ends were 5 bases for V and 8 bases for J; bases not matched to a gene: 9. The CDR3 is 14 amino acids. The CDR3 DNA is TGTGCCAGCAGTCTAACAGGGGGCGCGGGAGGCTACACCTTC. Its translation is CASSLTGGAGGYTF.

This clone has a single count. The genes are TRBV14 and TRBJ1-4; tentatively, D is TRBD1 (5 bases). The germline V gene encodes CDR1 SGHDN and CDR2 FVKESK. This CDR3 has 14 amino acids. V was clipped by 4 bases and J by 0 bases, with 6 bases between them. The CDR3 is CASSRQSTNEKLFF. The CDR3 DNA follows: TGTGCCAGCAGCCGACAGTCAACTAATGAAAAACTGTTTTTT.

The chain carries TRBV19 and TRBJ1-2, with D maybe TRBD1 (5 bases). The V gene's germline CDR1 is LNHDA and CDR2 SQIVND (reference sequence). V was clipped by 3 bases and J by 4 bases, with 15 bases between them. This CDR3 has 15 residues. CDR3 amino acids: CASSIGGGVSYGYTF. CDR3 sequence (DNA): TGTGCCAGTAGTATCGGCGGGGGAGTGTCCTATGGCTACACCTTC. The variable domain in full, completed from reference TRBV19 and TRBJ1-2, reads DGGITQSPKYLFRKEGQNVTLSCEQNLNHDAMYWYRQDPGQGLRLIYYSQIVNDFQKGDIAEGYSVSREKKESFPLTVTSAQKNPTAFYLCASSIGGGVSYGYTFGSGTRLTVV.

The CDR3 nucleotides are TGTGCCAGCAGCGTAGAAGGAGTACAAAATGAAAAACTGTTTTTT. It is translated as CASSVEGVQNEKLFF. The chain joins TRBV9 to TRBJ1-4, with D uncertain. The CDR3 is made up of 15 amino acids. Germline CDR1 is SGDLS and CDR2 is YYNGEE. Trimming took 0 bases from V and 5 from J, leaving 11 bases between them. The complete variable domain, with remaining parts taken from reference TRBV9 and TRBJ1-4, reads DSGVTQTPKHLITATGQRVTLRCSPRSGDLSVYWYQQSLDQGLQFLIQYYNGEERAKGNILERFSAQQFPDLHSELNLSSLELGDSALYFCASSVEGVQNEKLFFGSGTQLSVL.